This T cell receptor beta chain was found in a study of cytomegalovirus exposure and HLA in healthy donors. The CDR3 loop spans 17 amino acids. Germline V CDR1 and CDR2: SGDLS, YYNGEE. V shed 4 bases, J shed 6 bases, and the junction held 6 bases outside the gene matches. Remarks on this clone: Its antigen is currently unknown.

60 Vbeta and 13 Jbeta primers were used in PCR. The protocol was immunoSEQ multiplex PCR, while the TCRdb copy is restricted to in-frame clones and leaves out a portion. In the table there are 90,000 or so clones, roughly four fifths of which are singletons. Findings of the study overall: Common viral pathogens seemed, in a later analysis, to connect with several of the most significant clusters. Near-uniform donor sequencing depth was presumed by presence/absence analyses. As a later analysis showed, a missense DCLRE1C variant was linked to trimming of TCR beta V- and J-genes.

This TCR was recovered from a man younger than 45 in good health and CMV-seropositive. The sequenced sample consisted of PBMCs. This chain links TRBV9 with TRBJ2-2; 16 nucleotides agree with TRBD2. The CDR3 sequence: CASSPGTSGRAAGELFF. CDR3 nucleotide sequence: TGTGCCAGCAGCCCCGGGACTAGCGGGAGGGCCGCCGGGGAGCTGTTTTTT. Drawing the rest from reference TRBV9 and TRBJ2-2, the complete variable domain is DSGVTQTPKHLITATGQRVTLRCSPRSGDLSVYWYQQSLDQGLQFLIQYYNGEERAKGNILERFSAQQFPDLHSELNLSSLELGDSALYFCASSPGTSGRAAGELFFGEGSRLTVL.